A selection of T cell receptor beta chains follows, all from one sample in a study of beta chain features in type 1 diabetes. Only in-frame clones appear in the TCRdb table, and some are missing; sequencing was by immunoSEQ multiplex PCR. The sample records fewer than 250,000 clones, around 65% being singletons. Sequencing was performed on naive CD4+ T cells from blood. These receptors came from a man aged 30-40 years in good health. Both conserved end residues are part of each CDR3. Each record gives: J gene, clone size, D gene, V gene, CDR3 protein, CDR3 DNA. D genes are given only for firm matches. Rows may omit the clone size; those that give it use once, few, many or a size class.

TRBJ2-1 | . | . | TRBV11-2 | CASSLMLTEQFF | TGTGCCAGCAGCTTGATGTTGACTGAGCAGTTCTTC
TRBJ2-1 | . | TRBD2 | TRBV5-6 | CASRPTSGYNNEQFF | TGTGCCAGCAGACCGACTAGCGGGTATAACAATGAGCAGTTCTTC
TRBJ2-7 | few | . | TRBV4-3 | CASSRWSYEQYF | TGCGCCAGCAGCCGATGGTCCTACGAGCAGTACTTC
TRBJ2-7 | . | TRBD2 | TRBV29-1 | CSVEPTSGSYEQYF | TGCAGCGTTGAACCCACTAGCGGCTCCTACGAGCAGTACTTC
TRBJ2-7 | . | TRBD1 | TRBV29-1 | CSGAPGQNYEQYF | TGCAGCGGCGCCCCGGGACAGAACTACGAGCAGTACTTC
TRBJ2-5 | . | TRBD2 | TRBV30 | CAWSVRRGMETQYF | TGTGCCTGGAGTGTACGGCGGGGGATGGAGACCCAGTACTTC
TRBJ2-7 | few | TRBD1 | TRBV29-1 | CSVGDRTTYEQYF | TGCAGCGTGGGGGACAGGACCACCTACGAGCAGTACTTC
TRBJ1-5 | . | . | TRBV19 | CASSMRNQPQHF | TGTGCCAGTAGTATGCGCAATCAGCCCCAGCATTTT
TRBJ1-1 | . | . | TRBV30 | CAWSVEGTEAFF | TGTGCCTGGAGTGTGGAAGGCACTGAAGCTTTCTTT
TRBJ1-6 | . | TRBD1 | TRBV30 | CAWSIPGQGAHSPLHF | TGTGCCTGGAGTATACCGGGACAGGGGGCTCATTCACCCCTCCACTTT
TRBJ2-5 | . | . | TRBV9 | CASSVGWGRETQYF | TGTGCCAGCAGCGTAGGATGGGGGCGAGAGACCCAGTACTTC
TRBJ2-2 | . | . | TRBV7-2 | CASSGGTTANTGELFF | TGTGCCAGCAGTGGGGGGACAACCGCGAACACCGGGGAGCTGTTTTTT
TRBJ2-7 | . | TRBD2 | TRBV7-2 | CASSLSGSSYEQYF | TGTGCCAGCAGCTTGAGCGGGAGTAGCTACGAGCAGTACTTC
TRBJ1-6 | . | TRBD1 | TRBV30 | CARQGEGPNNSPLHF | TGTGCCCGGCAGGGGGAGGGACCGAATAATTCACCCCTCCACTTT
TRBJ2-3 | . | . | TRBV29-1 | CSGLAQRRGTDTQYF | TGCAGCGGCCTGGCACAGCGTCGTGGCACAGATACGCAGTATTTT
TRBJ2-5 | . | TRBD1 | TRBV15 | CATSRVQGSGQETQYF | TGTGCCACCAGCAGAGTACAGGGGAGTGGGCAAGAGACCCAGTACTTC
TRBJ2-3 | . | TRBD2 | TRBV7-2 | CASSPGSGRAGDTQYF | TGTGCCAGCAGCCCCGGGAGCGGGAGGGCGGGGGATACGCAGTATTTT
TRBJ1-1 | . | . | TRBV30 | CAWSVVRTEAFF | TGTGCCTGGAGTGTAGTCAGGACTGAAGCTTTCTTT
TRBJ1-6 | . | TRBD1 | TRBV30 | CAWSRTGNSPLHF | TGTGCCTGGAGTAGGACAGGGAATTCACCCCTCCACTTT
TRBJ2-5 | . | TRBD2 | TRBV30 | CAWRPGTSVQETQYF | TGTGCCTGGAGACCCGGGACTAGCGTTCAAGAGACCCAGTACTTC
TRBJ1-2 | few | . | TRBV29-1 | CSVEGLSLYGYTF | TGCAGCGTTGAAGGTCTCAGCCTCTATGGCTACACCTTC
TRBJ2-7 | . | . | TRBV9 | CASSAGGQNYEQYF | TGTGCCAGCAGCGCGGGAGGACAGAACTACGAGCAGTACTTC
TRBJ2-1 | . | . | TRBV28 | CAIREEKGNEQFF | TGTGCCATTCGCGAAGAAAAGGGTAATGAGCAGTTCTTC
TRBJ2-3 | . | TRBD2 | TRBV5-1 | CASSSLAGGADTQYF | TGCGCCAGCAGCTCCCTAGCGGGAGGTGCAGATACGCAGTATTTT
TRBJ2-1 | once | . | TRBV2 | CASKFDGEQFF | TGTGCCAGCAAGTTCGACGGAGAGCAGTTCTTC
TRBJ1-1 | . | . | TRBV29-1 | CSVRQGLNTEAFF | TGCAGCGTTCGGCAGGGTCTGAACACTGAAGCTTTCTTT
TRBJ2-3 | . | . | TRBV29-1 | CSVDSAHAADTQYF | TGCAGCGTTGATTCGGCCCACGCCGCAGATACGCAGTATTTT
TRBJ1-4 | few | TRBD1 | TRBV2 | CASSGVTGGNEKLFF | TGTGCCAGCAGTGGGGTAACAGGGGGTAATGAAAAACTGTTTTTT
TRBJ2-2 | . | TRBD2 | TRBV5-1 | CASSRAGTSGTGELFF | TGCGCCAGCAGCAGAGCCGGGACTAGCGGCACCGGGGAGCTGTTTTTT
TRBJ2-1 | once | . | TRBV4-1 | CASSQEPSASAEQFF | TGCGCCAGCAGCCAAGAGCCTTCAGCCTCCGCTGAGCAGTTCTTC
TRBJ1-1 | . | . | TRBV20-1 | CSAKRTLEAFF | TGCAGTGCTAAGCGGACCCTTGAAGCTTTCTTT
TRBJ2-1 | . | . | TRBV6-6 | CASSYGQGAYNEQFF | TGTGCCAGCAGTTATGGGCAGGGCGCCTACAATGAGCAGTTCTTC
TRBJ1-1 | . | TRBD1 | TRBV29-1 | CSVATGVNTEAFF | TGCAGCGTTGCTACAGGGGTGAACACTGAAGCTTTCTTT
TRBJ2-5 | . | . | TRBV28 | CASSWNGEETQYF | TGTGCCAGCAGTTGGAACGGGGAAGAGACCCAGTACTTC
TRBJ2-1 | . | TRBD2 | TRBV18 | CASSQSGGPNNEQFF | TGTGCCAGCTCACAATCGGGAGGCCCCAACAATGAGCAGTTCTTC
TRBJ2-4 | . | . | TRBV5-6 | CASSLTSGGPRNIQYF | TGTGCCAGCAGCTTGACCTCAGGGGGGCCGCGGAACATTCAGTACTTC
TRBJ2-4 | . | . | TRBV30 | CAWSTALIVYF | TGTGCCTGGAGTACGGCCCTTATCGTGTACTTC
TRBJ2-5 | once | . | TRBV9 | CASSVDPGQETQYF | TGTGCCAGCAGCGTAGATCCGGGACAAGAGACCCAGTACTTC
TRBJ1-2 | . | . | TRBV14 | CASSPRTQGGYGYTF | TGTGCCAGCAGTCCAAGAACCCAGGGCGGCTATGGCTACACCTTC
TRBJ2-2 | few | . | TRBV29-1 | CSVGRTGELFF | TGCAGCGTTGGGCGGACCGGGGAGCTGTTTTTT
TRBJ2-1 | . | . | TRBV7-2 | CASSRTSGGNEQFF | TGTGCCAGCAGCCGAACGTCCGGGGGCAATGAGCAGTTCTTC
TRBJ2-3 | . | TRBD2 | TRBV5-6 | CASGDSGVTDTQYF | TGTGCCAGCGGCGATAGCGGGGTTACAGATACGCAGTATTTT
TRBJ2-1 | few | . | TRBV4-3 | CASSQGGLLVNEQFF | TGCGCCAGCAGCCAAGGGGGACTCCTCGTCAATGAGCAGTTCTTC